In its sample, the clone carrying this T cell receptor beta chain was seen many times. The sample comes from a study of T cells in Graves' hyperthyroidism and ophthalmopathy. RNA transcripts served as the template for amplifying TCR beta CDR3 regions. An initial round of RT-PCR targeting the TCR CDR3 relied on the HTBI primer set. From the multiplex PCR reads, TCRdb called clonotypes with MiXCR, one entry per CDR3 protein. The top ten clones hold less than 20% of a sample with 400,000 to 550,000 distinct CDR3 sequences, around an eighth of them seen once. Patients were excluded because of uncontrolled infection, other autoimmune disease, pregnancy or lactation. Specimen: blood. The clonotype was recovered from a woman between 18 and 29 years old with Graves' hyperthyroidism.

CDR3 loop: CASSFDLNTEAFF. CDR3 nucleotides: TGTGCCAGCAGTTTTGATCTGAACACTGAAGCTTTCTTT. The V and J genes are TRBV12-3 or TRBV12-4 and TRBJ1-1, with D uncertain. V lost 3 bases to trimming and J lost 0 bases, with 5 bases between them. CDR3 length: 13 residues.